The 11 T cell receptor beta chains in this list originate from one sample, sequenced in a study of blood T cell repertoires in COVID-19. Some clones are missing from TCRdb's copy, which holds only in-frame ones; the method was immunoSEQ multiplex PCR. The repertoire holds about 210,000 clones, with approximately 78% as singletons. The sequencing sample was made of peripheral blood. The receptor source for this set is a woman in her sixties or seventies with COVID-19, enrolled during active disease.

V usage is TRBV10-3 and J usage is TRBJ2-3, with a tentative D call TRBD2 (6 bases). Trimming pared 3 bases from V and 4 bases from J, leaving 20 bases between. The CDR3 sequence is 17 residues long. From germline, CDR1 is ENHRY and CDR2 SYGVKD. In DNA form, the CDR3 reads TGTGCCATCAGTGACGATCCCGGGACTGAGAAGGCAGATACGCAGTATTTT. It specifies CAISDDPGTEKADTQYF.

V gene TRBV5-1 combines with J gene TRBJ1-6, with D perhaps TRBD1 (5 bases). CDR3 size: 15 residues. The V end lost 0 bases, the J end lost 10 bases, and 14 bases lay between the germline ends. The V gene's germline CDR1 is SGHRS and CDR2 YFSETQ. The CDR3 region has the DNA TGCGCCAGCAGCTTGGATTCCAGGGAGGGCTCACCCCTCCACTTT. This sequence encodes CASSLDSREGSPLHF. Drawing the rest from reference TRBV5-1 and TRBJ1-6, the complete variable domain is KAGVTQTPRYLIKTRGQQVTLSCSPISGHRSVSWYQQTPGQGLQFLFEYFSETQRNKGNFPGRFSGRQFSNSRSEMNVSTLELGDSALYLCASSLDSREGSPLHFGNGTRLTVT.

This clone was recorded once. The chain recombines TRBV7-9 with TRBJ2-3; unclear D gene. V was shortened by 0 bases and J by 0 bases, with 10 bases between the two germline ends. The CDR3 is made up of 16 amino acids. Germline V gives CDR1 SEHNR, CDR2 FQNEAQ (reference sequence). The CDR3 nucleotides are TGTGCCAGCAGCTTAGCCCGTGGTGAGAGCACAGATACGCAGTATTTT. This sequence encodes CASSLARGESTDTQYF.

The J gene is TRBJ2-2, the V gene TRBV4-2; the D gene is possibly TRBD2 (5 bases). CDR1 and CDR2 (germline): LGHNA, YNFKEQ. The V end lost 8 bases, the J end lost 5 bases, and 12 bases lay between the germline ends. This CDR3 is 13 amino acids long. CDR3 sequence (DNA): TGTGCCAGCCGAATATCGGGAACCGGGGAGCTGTTTTTT. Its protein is CASRISGTGELFF.

The CDR3 region is CASSYFLLTSGSDNEQFF. The CDR3 DNA is TGCGCCAGCAGCTATTTCCTCCTGACTAGCGGTTCAGACAATGAGCAGTTCTTC. The chain has TRBV5-1 and TRBJ2-1; TRBD2 aligns across 9 bases. CDR1 and CDR2 from the germline V gene are SGHRS and YFSETQ. The ends lost 3 bases at V and 5 bases at J; junction bases unmatched: 15. The CDR3 length is 18 residues.

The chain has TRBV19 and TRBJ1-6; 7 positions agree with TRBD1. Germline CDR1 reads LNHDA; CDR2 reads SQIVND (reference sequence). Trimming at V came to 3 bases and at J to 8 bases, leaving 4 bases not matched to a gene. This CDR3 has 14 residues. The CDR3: CASSIGTAHSPLHF. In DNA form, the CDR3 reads TGTGCCAGTAGTATCGGGACAGCACATTCACCCCTCCACTTT.

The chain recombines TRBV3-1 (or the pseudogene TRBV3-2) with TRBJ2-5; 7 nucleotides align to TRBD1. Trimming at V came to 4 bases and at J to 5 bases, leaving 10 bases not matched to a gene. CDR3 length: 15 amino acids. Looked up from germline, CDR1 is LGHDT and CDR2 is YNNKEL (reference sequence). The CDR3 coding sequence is TGTGCCAGCAGCCCACGACAGGGTATTGGGGAGACCCAGTACTTC. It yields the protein CASSPRQGIGETQYF.

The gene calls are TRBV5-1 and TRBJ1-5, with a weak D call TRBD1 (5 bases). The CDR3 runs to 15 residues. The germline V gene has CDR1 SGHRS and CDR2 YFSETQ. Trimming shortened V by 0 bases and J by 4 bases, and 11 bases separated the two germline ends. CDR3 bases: TGCGCCAGCAGCTTGGAGGGGATAAGGAATCAGCCCCAGCATTTT. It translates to CASSLEGIRNQPQHF.

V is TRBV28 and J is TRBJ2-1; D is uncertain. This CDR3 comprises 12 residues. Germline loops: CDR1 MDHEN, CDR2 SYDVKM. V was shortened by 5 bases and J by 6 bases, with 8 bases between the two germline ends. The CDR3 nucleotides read TGTGCCAGCAGTCTCAGCGCCAATGAGCAGTTCTTC. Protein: CASSLSANEQFF.

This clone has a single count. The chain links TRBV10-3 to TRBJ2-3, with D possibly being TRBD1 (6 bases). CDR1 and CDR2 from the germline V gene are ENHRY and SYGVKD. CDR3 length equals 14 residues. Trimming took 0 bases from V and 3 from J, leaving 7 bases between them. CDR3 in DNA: TGTGCCATCAGTGAGTCGACAGGAACAGATACGCAGTATTTT. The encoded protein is CAISESTGTDTQYF.

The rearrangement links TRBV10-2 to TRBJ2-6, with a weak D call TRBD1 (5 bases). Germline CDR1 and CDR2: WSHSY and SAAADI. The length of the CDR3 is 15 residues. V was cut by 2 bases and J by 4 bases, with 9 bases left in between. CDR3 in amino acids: CASSEAGSGANVLTF. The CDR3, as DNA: TGCGCCAGCAGTGAGGCAGGGTCAGGGGCCAACGTCCTGACTTTC.